The following is a T cell receptor beta chain sequence with its context. Its antigen is unknown. TCRdb reanalysed the RT-PCR reads using MiXCR and keeps one entry per CDR3 protein. The table includes about 540,000 distinct CDR3 sequences, under 25% detected once. This sample was taken from a study of response to subunit inactivated influenza vaccine. Study-wide findings and caveats: The authors put forward the suggestion that each seasonal influenza vaccination may bring in only a limited number of new T cells.

V gave up 5 bases and J gave up 3 bases, with 16 bases separating them. The CDR3 has 15 residues. Germline assignment: CDR1 SGHRS and CDR2 YFSETQ. These same records also appear under a second study, on T cells expressing NK-cell markers. According to that study: For TCR beta, cDNA was produced by 5'RACE template switching with UMIs. Underlying the TCR beta repertoires were sorted CD3+CD56+NKG2C+, CD3+CD56+NKG2C- and CD3+CD56-NKG2C+ T cells. The study did not resolve the HCMV specificity of expanded NKG2C+ T cell clones.

The origin of this receptor is a man between 50 and 59 years old who received an inactivated influenza vaccine. The J gene is TRBJ2-3, the V gene TRBV5-1; D not certain. Material: CD4+ T cells sorted from PBMCs, obtained 11 to 12 days after vaccination. The CDR3 here is CASSAQNIGTDTQYF. CDR3 DNA: TGCGCCAGCAGTGCTCAAAACATCGGGACAGATACGCAGTATTTT.